These 7 T cell receptor beta chains came from one sample sequenced in a study of T cell responses to AZD1222 COVID-19 vaccine. The assay was immunoSEQ multiplex PCR, and TCRdb's table has in-frame clones only and misses some. The table shows 42,000 or so clones, with approximately 88% occurring only once. The sample in question was peripheral blood, obtained 28 days after the second dose of the MenACWY control vaccine. The receptors here all came from an adult who received the MenACWY meningococcal vaccine as a control.

This rearrangement joins TRBV30 to TRBJ1-2; possibly TRBD1 for D (5 bases). CDR1 is GTSNPN, CDR2 SVGIG, per germline (reference sequence). V dropped 6 bases and J dropped 8 bases, with 13 bases sitting between them. This CDR3 has 11 amino acids. The CDR3 coding sequence is TGTGCCTGTCTGGCCGGGGGAGGCTACACCTTC. It specifies CACLAGGGYTF.

This clone came up a few times. The chain joins TRBV11-2 to TRBJ2-1; 8 bases match TRBD2. This CDR3 has 12 residues. Germline-derived CDR1 and CDR2 are SGHAT and FQNNGV. J gave up 10 bases and V 1 base, and 0 bases lay outside the gene matches. DNA for the CDR3: TGTGCCAGCAGCTTAGGACTAGCGGAGCAGTTCTTC. Translation gives CASSLGLAEQFF.

This chain uses TRBV12-3 or TRBV12-4 with TRBJ2-5; TRBD1 matches at 8 bases. There are 13 residues in the CDR3. Trimming at V came to 4 bases and at J to 9 bases, leaving 7 bases not matched to a gene. The CDR3 loop is CASSSQGGWAQYF. CDR3 nucleotide sequence: TGTGCCAGCAGTTCACAGGGGGGATGGGCCCAGTACTTC.

The gene calls are TRBV9 and TRBJ2-1, with D perhaps being TRBD1 or TRBD2 (5 bases each). The V gene's germline CDR1 is SGDLS and CDR2 YYNGEE. The CDR3 sequence is 18 residues long. Trimming removed 4 bases from V and 1 base from J, with 21 bases in between. CDR3 DNA sequence: TGTGCCAGCAGCCCGGGTCTGGGGGAGATTAGGTCCTACAATGAGCAGTTCTTC. Protein sequence: CASSPGLGEIRSYNEQFF. Full variable domain (remainder filled in from reference TRBV9 and TRBJ2-1): DSGVTQTPKHLITATGQRVTLRCSPRSGDLSVYWYQQSLDQGLQFLIQYYNGEERAKGNILERFSAQQFPDLHSELNLSSLELGDSALYFCASSPGLGEIRSYNEQFFGPGTRLTVL.

The V and J genes are TRBV19 and TRBJ2-7, with D perhaps TRBD1 or TRBD2 (5 bases each). V dropped 6 bases and J dropped 3 bases, with 12 bases sitting between them. The CDR3 has 13 amino acids. The germline V gene encodes CDR1 LNHDA and CDR2 SQIVND (reference sequence). This chain's CDR3 is CASSVSGGYEQYF. The CDR3 region has the DNA TGTGCCAGTAGCGTGAGTGGGGGCTACGAGCAGTACTTC.

CDR3 bases: TGCGCCAGCAGCTTGGTAGTAGCGGGTACCACAGATACGCAGTATTTT. Protein sequence: CASSLVVAGTTDTQYF. V gene TRBV5-1 combines with J gene TRBJ2-3; 7 bases fit TRBD2. Losses at the gene ends were 0 bases for V and 2 bases for J; bases not matched to a gene: 6. CDR1 and CDR2 from the germline V gene are SGHRS and YFSETQ. There are 16 residues in the CDR3.

The V call is TRBV14, the J call TRBJ2-7; 7 bases line up with TRBD1. The CDR3 sequence is 16 residues long. Germline CDR1 SGHDN, CDR2 FVKESK. Trimming at V came to 7 bases and at J to 0 bases, leaving 12 bases not matched to a gene. Written as DNA, the CDR3 is TGTGCCAGCACCCAGTCCCGGGACAGATACTCCTACGAGCAGTACTTC. Amino acids: CASTQSRDRYSYEQYF.